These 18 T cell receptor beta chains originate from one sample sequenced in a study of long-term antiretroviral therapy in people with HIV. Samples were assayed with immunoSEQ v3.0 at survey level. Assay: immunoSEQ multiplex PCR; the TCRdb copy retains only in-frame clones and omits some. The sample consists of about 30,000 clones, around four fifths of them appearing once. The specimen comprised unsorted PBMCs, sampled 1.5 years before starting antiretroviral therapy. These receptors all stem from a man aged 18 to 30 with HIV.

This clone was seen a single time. The CDR3 coding sequence is TGTGCCAGCAATCTCTACAATGAGCAGTTCTTC. Its translation: CASNLYNEQFF. The chain has TRBV6-1 and TRBJ2-1, with D unclear. Germline loops: CDR1 MNHNS, CDR2 SASEGT. Trimming removed 7 bases at V and 3 bases at J, with 4 bases between. The CDR3 has 11 amino acids.

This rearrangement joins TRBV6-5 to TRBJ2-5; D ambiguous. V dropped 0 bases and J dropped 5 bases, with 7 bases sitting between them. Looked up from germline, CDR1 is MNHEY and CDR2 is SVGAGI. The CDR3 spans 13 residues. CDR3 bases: TGTGCCAGCAGTTACTCAGGTTGGGAGACCCAGTACTTC. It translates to CASSYSGWETQYF.

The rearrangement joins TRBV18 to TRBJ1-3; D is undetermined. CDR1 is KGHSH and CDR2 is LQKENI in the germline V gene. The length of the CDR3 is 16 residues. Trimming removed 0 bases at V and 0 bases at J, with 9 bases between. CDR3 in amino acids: CASSPPSASSGNTIYF. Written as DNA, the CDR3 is TGTGCCAGCTCACCACCTTCTGCCAGCTCTGGAAACACCATATATTTT.

The CDR3 DNA is TGTGCCAGAAGCTCCGACAGAGATAACTATGGCTACACCTTC. This gives the protein CARSSDRDNYGYTF. The J gene is TRBJ1-2, the V gene TRBV5-3; D is perhaps TRBD1 (5 bases). TRBV5-3 is an ORF, and what it does is uncertain. Trimming took 3 bases from V and 1 from J, leaving 10 bases between them. The CDR3 consists of 14 residues.

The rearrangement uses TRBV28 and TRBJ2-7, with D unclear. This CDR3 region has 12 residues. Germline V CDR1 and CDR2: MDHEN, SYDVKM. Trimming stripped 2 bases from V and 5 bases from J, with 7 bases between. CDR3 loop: CASSLVYDEQYF. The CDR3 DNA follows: TGTGCCAGCAGTTTAGTCTATGACGAGCAGTACTTC.

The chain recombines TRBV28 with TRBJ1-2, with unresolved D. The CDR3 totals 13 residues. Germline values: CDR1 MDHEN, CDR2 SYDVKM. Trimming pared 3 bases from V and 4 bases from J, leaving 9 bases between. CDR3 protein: CASSFGVSYGYTF. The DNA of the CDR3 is TGTGCCAGCAGTTTCGGTGTAAGCTATGGCTACACCTTC.

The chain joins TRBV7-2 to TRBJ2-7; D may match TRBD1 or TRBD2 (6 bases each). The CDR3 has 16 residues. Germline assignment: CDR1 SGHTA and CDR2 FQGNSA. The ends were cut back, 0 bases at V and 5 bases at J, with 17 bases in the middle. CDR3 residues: CASSLARAVRGDEQYF. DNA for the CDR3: TGTGCCAGCAGCTTAGCGAGAGCGGTGAGGGGGGACGAGCAGTACTTC. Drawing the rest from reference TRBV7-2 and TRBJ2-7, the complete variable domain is GAGVSQSPSNKVTEKGKDVELRCDPISGHTALYWYRQSLGQGLEFLIYFQGNSAPDKSGLPSDRFSAERTGGSVSTLTIQRTQQEDSAVYLCASSLARAVRGDEQYFGPGTRLTVT.

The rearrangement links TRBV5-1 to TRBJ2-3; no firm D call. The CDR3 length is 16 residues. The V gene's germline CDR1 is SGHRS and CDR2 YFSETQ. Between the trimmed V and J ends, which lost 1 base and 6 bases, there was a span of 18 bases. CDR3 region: CASSLSGPGWFDTQYF. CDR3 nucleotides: TGCGCCAGCAGCTTGTCCGGGCCCGGTTGGTTTGATACGCAGTATTTT.

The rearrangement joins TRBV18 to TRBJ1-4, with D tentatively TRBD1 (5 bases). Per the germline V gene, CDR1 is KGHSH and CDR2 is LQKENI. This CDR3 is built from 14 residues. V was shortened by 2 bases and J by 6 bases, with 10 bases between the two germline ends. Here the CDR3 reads CASSPATADEKLFF. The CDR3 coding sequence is TGTGCCAGCTCACCAGCGACAGCCGATGAAAAACTGTTTTTT.

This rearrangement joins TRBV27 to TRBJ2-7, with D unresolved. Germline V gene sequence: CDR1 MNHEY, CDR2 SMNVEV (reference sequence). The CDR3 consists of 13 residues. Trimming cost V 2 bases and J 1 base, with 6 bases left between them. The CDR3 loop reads CASSLRPSYEQYF. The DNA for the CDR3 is TGTGCCAGCAGTTTACGTCCTTCCTACGAGCAGTACTTC.

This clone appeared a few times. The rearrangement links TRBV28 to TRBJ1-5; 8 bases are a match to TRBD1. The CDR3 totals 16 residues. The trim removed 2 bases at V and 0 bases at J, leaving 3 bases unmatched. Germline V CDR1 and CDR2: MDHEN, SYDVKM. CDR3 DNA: TGTGCCAGCAGTTTAATCGGACAGGGTAGCAATCAGCCCCAGCATTTT. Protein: CASSLIGQGSNQPQHF.

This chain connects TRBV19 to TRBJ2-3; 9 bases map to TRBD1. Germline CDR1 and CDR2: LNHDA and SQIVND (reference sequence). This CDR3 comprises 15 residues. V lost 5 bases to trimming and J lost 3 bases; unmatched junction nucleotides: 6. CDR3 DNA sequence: TGTGCCAGTAGTGCGGGACAGGGAGAAACAGATACGCAGTATTTT. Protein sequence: CASSAGQGETDTQYF.

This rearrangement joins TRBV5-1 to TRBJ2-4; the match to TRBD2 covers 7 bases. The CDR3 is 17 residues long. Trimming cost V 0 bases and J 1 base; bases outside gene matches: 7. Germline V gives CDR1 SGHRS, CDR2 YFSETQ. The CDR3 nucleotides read TGCGCCAGCAGCTTGGGTTGGAGGGGAGGGGCCAAAAACATTCAGTACTTC. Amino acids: CASSLGWRGGAKNIQYF.

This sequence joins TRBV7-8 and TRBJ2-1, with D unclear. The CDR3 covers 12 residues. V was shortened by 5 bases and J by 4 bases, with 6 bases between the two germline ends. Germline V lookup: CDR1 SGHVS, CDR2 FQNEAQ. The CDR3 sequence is CASSDGYNEQFF. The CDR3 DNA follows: TGTGCCAGCAGCGATGGTTACAATGAGCAGTTCTTC.

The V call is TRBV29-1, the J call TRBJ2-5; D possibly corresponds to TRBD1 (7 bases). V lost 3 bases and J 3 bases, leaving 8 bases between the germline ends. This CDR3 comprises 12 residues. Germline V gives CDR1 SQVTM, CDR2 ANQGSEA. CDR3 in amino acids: CSVDRGEETQYF. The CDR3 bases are TGCAGCGTTGACAGGGGGGAAGAGACCCAGTACTTC.

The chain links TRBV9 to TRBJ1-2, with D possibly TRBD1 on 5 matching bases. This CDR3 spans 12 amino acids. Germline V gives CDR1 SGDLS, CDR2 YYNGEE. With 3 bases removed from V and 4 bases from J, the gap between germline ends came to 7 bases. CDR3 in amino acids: CASSGGTYGYTF. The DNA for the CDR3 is TGTGCCAGCAGCGGCGGGACCTATGGCTACACCTTC.

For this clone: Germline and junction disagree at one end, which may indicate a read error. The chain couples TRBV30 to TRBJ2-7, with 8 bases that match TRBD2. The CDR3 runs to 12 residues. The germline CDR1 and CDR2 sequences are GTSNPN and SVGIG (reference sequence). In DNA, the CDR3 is TGCAGCGGGAGCTACGCGGGTTACGAGCAGTACTTC. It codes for CSGSYAGYEQYF.

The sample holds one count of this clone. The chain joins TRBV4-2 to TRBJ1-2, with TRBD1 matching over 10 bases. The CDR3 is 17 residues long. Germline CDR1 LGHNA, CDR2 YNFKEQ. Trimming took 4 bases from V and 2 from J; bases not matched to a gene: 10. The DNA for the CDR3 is TGTGCCAGCAGCCCCGGGACAGGGGTCCCCGCGAACTATGGCTACACCTTC. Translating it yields CASSPGTGVPANYGYTF.